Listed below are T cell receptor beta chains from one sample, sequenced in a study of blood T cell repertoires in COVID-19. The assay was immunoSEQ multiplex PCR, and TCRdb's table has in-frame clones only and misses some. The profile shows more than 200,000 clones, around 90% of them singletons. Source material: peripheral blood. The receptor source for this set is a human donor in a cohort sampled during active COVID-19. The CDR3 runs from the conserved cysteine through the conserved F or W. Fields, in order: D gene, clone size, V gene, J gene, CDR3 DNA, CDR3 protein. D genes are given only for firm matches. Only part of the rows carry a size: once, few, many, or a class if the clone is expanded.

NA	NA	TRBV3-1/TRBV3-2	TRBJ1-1	TGTGCCAGCAGCCCCGGGGACACTGAAGCTTTCTTT	CASSPGDTEAFF
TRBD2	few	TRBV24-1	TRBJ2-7	TGTGCCACCAGTGATTACGGACTAGCGGGAGGGCCCTGGGCCTACGAGCAGTACTTC	CATSDYGLAGGPWAYEQYF
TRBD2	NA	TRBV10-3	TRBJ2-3	TGTGCCATCAGTGAGAGGGGCCCAGGGACTAGTCCTACGCAGTATTTT	CAISERGPGTSPTQYF
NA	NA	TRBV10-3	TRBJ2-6	TGTGCCATGGGGAGGTTGGAGGGGGCCAACGTCCTGACTTTC	CAMGRLEGANVLTF
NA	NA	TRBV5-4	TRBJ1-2	TGTGCCAGCAGCGTTCCCCTAACAGGGCGTCATGGCTACACCTTC	CASSVPLTGRHGYTF
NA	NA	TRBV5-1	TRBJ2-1	TGCGCCAGCAGCACCGGGGGACCCGGCTCCTACAATGAGCAGTTCTTC	CASSTGGPGSYNEQFF
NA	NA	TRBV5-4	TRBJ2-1	TGTGCCAGCAGCTTGGAGCGGAGGGAACATGAGCAGTTCTTC	CASSLERREHEQFF
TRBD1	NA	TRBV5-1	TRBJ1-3	TGCGCCAGCAGCTTGGATGGGACAGGGTTCTCTGGAAACACCATATATTTT	CASSLDGTGFSGNTIYF
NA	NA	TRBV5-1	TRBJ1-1	TGCGCCAGCAGGGAAGCGGGCTGGGGCCTTGGGACTGAAGCTTTCTTT	CASREAGWGLGTEAFF
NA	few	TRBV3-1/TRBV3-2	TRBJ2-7	TGTGCCAGCAGCCAAGTGCCGCAGTCCTACGAGCAGTACTTC	CASSQVPQSYEQYF
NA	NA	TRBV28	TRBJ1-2	TGTGCCAGCAGTTCGGGGAAGAACTATGGCTACACCTTC	CASSSGKNYGYTF
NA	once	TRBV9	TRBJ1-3	TGTGCCAGCAGCGTAGGTCAGTCCGGAAACACCATATATTTT	CASSVGQSGNTIYF
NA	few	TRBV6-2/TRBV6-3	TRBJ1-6	TGTGCCAGCAGTTACTACAGCCTTCTTTCACCCCTCCACTTT	CASSYYSLLSPLHF
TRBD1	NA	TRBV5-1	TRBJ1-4	TGCGCCAGCAGCAATCCCGGGACAGGGGGTGAAAAACTGTTTTTT	CASSNPGTGGEKLFF
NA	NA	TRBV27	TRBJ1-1	TGTGCCAGCAGTCGAAACAGGGCCCTGACTGAAGCTTTCTTT	CASSRNRALTEAFF
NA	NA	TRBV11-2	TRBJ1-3	TGTGCCAGCACCTGGACACACTCTACTGGAAACACCATATATTTT	CASTWTHSTGNTIYF
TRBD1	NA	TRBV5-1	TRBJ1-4	TGCGCCAGCAGCTCCTCCGGGACAGGGTCGGGAAAACTGTTTTTT	CASSSSGTGSGKLFF
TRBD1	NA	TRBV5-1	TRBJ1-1	TGCGCCAGCAGCTTACAGGGGGGCAGCAGAGAAGCTTTCTTT	CASSLQGGSREAFF
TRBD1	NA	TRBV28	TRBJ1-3	TGTGCCAGCAGTTTAACAGGGGGGGGAGGAAACACCATATATTTT	CASSLTGGGGNTIYF
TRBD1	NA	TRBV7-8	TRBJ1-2	TGTGCCAGCAGCTACCAAGCCGGGGGTACAGGGGAAGGCTACACCTTC	CASSYQAGGTGEGYTF
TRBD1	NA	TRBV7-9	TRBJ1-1	TGTGCCAGCAGCTTAGGACAGGGAAGCACTGAAGCTTTCTTT	CASSLGQGSTEAFF
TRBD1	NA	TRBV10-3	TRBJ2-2	TGTGCCATCACGGGACAGGGGTCCACCGGGGAGCTGTTTTTT	CAITGQGSTGELFF
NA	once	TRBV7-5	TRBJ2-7	TGTGTCAGAAGCTTATCATCCGGGACAGGGGATTGCTACGAGCAGTACTTC	CVRSLSSGTGDCYEQYF
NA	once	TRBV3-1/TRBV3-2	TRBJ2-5	TGTGCCAGCAGCCCCTTGGAGCGGGAGACCCAGTACTTC	CASSPLERETQYF
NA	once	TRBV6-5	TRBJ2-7	TGTGCCAGCAGTACCCGGGACACAATCTACGAGCAGTACTTC	CASSTRDTIYEQYF
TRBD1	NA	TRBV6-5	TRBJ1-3	TGTGCCAGCAGTCGACAGGGGAATGGAAACACCATATATTTT	CASSRQGNGNTIYF
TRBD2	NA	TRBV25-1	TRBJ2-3	TGTGCCAGCAGCATTAGCGGGGAATACACAGATACGCAGTATTTT	CASSISGEYTDTQYF
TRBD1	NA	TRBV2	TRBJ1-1	TGTGCCAGCAATAGACAGGGGGCTGGAAATGAAGCTTTCTTT	CASNRQGAGNEAFF
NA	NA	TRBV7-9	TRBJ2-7	TGTGCCAGCAGCAATGAGGGATCAGTCGCCTACGAGCAGTACTTC	CASSNEGSVAYEQYF
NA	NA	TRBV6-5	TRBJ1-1	TGTGCCAGCAGTTACCTCGCCGGGGTTCACACTGAAGCTTTCTTT	CASSYLAGVHTEAFF
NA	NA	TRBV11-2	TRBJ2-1	TGTGCCAGCAGCTTAGTTGGGGAGAACAATGAGCAGTTCTTC	CASSLVGENNEQFF
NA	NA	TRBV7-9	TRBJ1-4	TGTGCCAGCAGCCCCGAGGGCCATGAAAAACTGTTTTTT	CASSPEGHEKLFF
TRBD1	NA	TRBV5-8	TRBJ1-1	TGTGCCAGCAGCGTGACAGGGGGCAACACTGAAGCTTTCTTT	CASSVTGGNTEAFF
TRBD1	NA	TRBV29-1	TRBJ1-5	TGCAGCGCACAGGGGGCGCTTAATCAGCCCCAGCATTTT	CSAQGALNQPQHF
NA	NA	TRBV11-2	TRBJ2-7	TGTGCCAGCAGCCCCCATGGTAGCTACGAGCAGTACTTC	CASSPHGSYEQYF
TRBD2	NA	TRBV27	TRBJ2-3	TGTGCCAGCAGTTTGGTGACTAGCGGGGCCCCAGATACGCAGTATTTT	CASSLVTSGAPDTQYF
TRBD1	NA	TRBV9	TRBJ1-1	TGTGCCAGCAGCGGCGAGACAGGGTCCTCGTTTCGTGCTTTCTTT	CASSGETGSSFRAFF
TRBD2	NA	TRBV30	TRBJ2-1	TGTGCCTGGGCCACGCCAGGACTAGCGGGAGGGCGCCGCAATGAGCAGTTCTTC	CAWATPGLAGGRRNEQFF